The clone carrying this T cell receptor (beta chain) has a count of ten or more. The data are from a study of CD8 T cells in ankylosing spondylitis. TCRdb used MiXCR to reprocess the 5' RACE reads, holding one entry per CDR3 protein. This table has around 330,000 distinct CDR3 sequences, roughly 10% appearing once. V shed 3 bases and J 7 bases; nucleotides not matched to a gene: 8. CDR1 and CDR2 from the germline V gene are SGHRS and YFSETQ. CDR3 size: 16 residues. The clonotype was recovered from a female donor with ankylosing spondylitis or in good health (not recorded which). The specimen sequenced was blood, either unsorted or a sorted T cell fraction (not recorded which). V is TRBV5-1 and J is TRBJ1-6, with 9 positions matching TRBD1. CDR3 sequence: CASSSGTGKMNSPLHF. The CDR3, as DNA: TGCGCCAGCAGCTCAGGGACAGGGAAAATGAATTCACCCCTCCACTTT. Full variable domain (missing parts from reference TRBV5-1 and TRBJ1-6): KAGVTQTPRYLIKTRGQQVTLSCSPISGHRSVSWYQQTPGQGLQFLFEYFSETQRNKGNFPGRFSGRQFSNSRSEMNVSTLELGDSALYLCASSSGTGKMNSPLHFGNGTRLTVT.